Presented here are 18 T cell receptor beta chains from one specimen sequenced in a study of CD8 T cells in ankylosing spondylitis. These receptors have no known antigen. General study points: The study identified a TCR beta motif of under ten highly homologous variants that appeared characteristic of ankylosing spondylitis blood.

In TCRdb, the 5' RACE reads were re-called with MiXCR into one record per CDR3 protein. This repertoire shows 250,000 to 350,000 distinct CDR3 sequences, 7% to 9% found once; its top ten account for approximately 14%. Source material: blood, either unsorted or a sorted T cell fraction (not recorded which). The receptor set was obtained from a male donor with ankylosing spondylitis.

This chain joins TRBV15 and TRBJ2-1; a possible D gene is TRBD2 (5 bases). Germline CDR1 reads LNHNV; CDR2 reads YYDKDF (reference sequence). Trimming took 5 bases from V and 10 from J, leaving 21 bases between them. The CDR3 contains 15 residues. The CDR3 here is CATSGSRTPRLEQFF. CDR3 sequence (DNA): TGTGCCACCAGCGGGTCACGGACTCCCCGATTGGAGCAGTTCTTC.

In this sample, this clonotype turned up a few times. The chain employs TRBV11-2 and TRBJ2-7, with D unresolved. Trimming removed 1 base from V and 6 bases from J, with 10 bases in between. Per the germline V gene, CDR1 is SGHAT and CDR2 is FQNNGV. This CDR3 contains 13 residues. CDR3 residues: CASSLGSYGEQYF. DNA of the CDR3: TGTGCCAGCAGCTTAGGGTCTTACGGCGAGCAGTACTTC. The full variable domain, completed using reference TRBV11-2 and TRBJ2-7, is EAGVAQSPRYKIIEKRQSVAFWCNPISGHATLYWYQQILGQGPKLLIQFQNNGVVDDSQLPKDRFSAERLKGVDSTLKIQPAKLEDSAVYLCASSLGSYGEQYFGPGTRLTVT.

Many counts were recorded for this clonotype. The CDR3 is CASSRLAGVSNEQFF. CDR3 DNA sequence: TGTGCCAGCAGTCGACTAGCGGGAGTAAGTAATGAGCAGTTCTTC. J is TRBJ2-1 and V is TRBV12-3 or TRBV12-4; TRBD2 matches at 12 bases. Trimming cost V 5 bases and J 7 bases; bases outside gene matches: 6. The CDR3 consists of 15 residues.

The chain links TRBV29-1 to TRBJ2-5; possibly TRBD2 for D (6 bases). In germline, CDR1 is SQVTM, CDR2 ANQGSEA. V lost 2 bases to trimming and J lost 1 base, with 14 bases between them. The CDR3 is 15 residues long. CDR3 residues: CSVEPTGATQETQYF. The CDR3 nucleotides are TGCAGCGTTGAACCGACGGGAGCGACCCAAGAGACCCAGTACTTC.

This clonotype was found a few times. This sequence joins TRBV4-3 and TRBJ2-5; D call uncertain. Between the trimmed V and J ends, which lost 0 bases and 1 base, there was a span of 9 bases. CDR1 is LGHNA, CDR2 YSLEER, per germline. The CDR3 extends over 15 amino acids. The CDR3 sequence is CASSQDLGLQETQYF. DNA for the CDR3: TGCGCCAGCAGCCAAGATCTGGGCCTCCAAGAGACCCAGTACTTC.

The V call is TRBV14, the J call TRBJ2-2; unclear D gene. V was clipped by 1 base and J by 0 bases, with 15 bases between them. Germline V gene sequence: CDR1 SGHDN, CDR2 FVKESK. The CDR3 loop spans 18 amino acids. This CDR3 reads CASSQVALVHTNTGELFF. DNA for the CDR3: TGTGCCAGCAGCCAAGTTGCCCTGGTTCACACGAACACCGGGGAGCTGTTTTTT. Filled out from reference TRBV14 and TRBJ2-2, the complete variable domain reads EAGVTQFPSHSVIEKGQTVTLRCDPISGHDNLYWYRRVMGKEIKFLLHFVKESKQDESGMPNNRFLAERTGGTYSTLKVQPAELEDSGVYFCASSQVALVHTNTGELFFGEGSRLTVL.

This clonotype was observed a handful of times. CDR3 nucleotide sequence: TGCGCCAGCAGCACACTCGGCGGCCTTTCGGTAGGGCGCACAGATACGCAGTATTTT. This translates into CASSTLGGLSVGRTDTQYF. This chain uses TRBV5-1 with TRBJ2-3, with unresolved D. The CDR3 totals 19 residues. Per germline, CDR1 SGHRS and CDR2 YFSETQ. The V end was cut by 4 bases, the J end by 1 base, with 25 bases between.

The V gene is TRBV3-1, the J gene TRBJ1-2; D unresolved. The CDR3 loop spans 15 amino acids. The germline V and J ends were trimmed by 0 bases and 4 bases, with 12 bases remaining between them. CDR1 is LGHDT, CDR2 YNNKEL, per germline (reference sequence). CDR3 coding DNA: TGTGCCAGCAGCCAAGAGGCCGAGTTGGTCTATGGCTACACCTTC. It is translated as CASSQEAELVYGYTF.

The chain links TRBV19 to TRBJ1-5; 8 positions match TRBD1. CDR1 and CDR2 from the germline V gene are LNHDA and SQIVND (reference sequence). CDR3 length: 16 residues. Germline trimming cut 7 bases from V and 1 base from J; bases unmatched to any gene: 9. Written as DNA, the CDR3 is TGTGCCAGTACCACCGGACAGGGTCAAAGCAATCAGCCCCAGCATTTT. As protein: CASTTGQGQSNQPQHF.

By sample fraction, this clonotype is medium-sized (0.01 to 0.1%). The chain joins TRBV7-3 to TRBJ2-2; unclear D gene. V was shortened by 6 bases and J by 0 bases, with 11 bases between the two germline ends. Germline CDR1 SGHTA, CDR2 FQGTGA. The CDR3 consists of 15 residues. CDR3 in DNA: TGTGCCAGCAGTTCTGGTCTCGCGAACACCGGGGAGCTGTTTTTT. It translates to CASSSGLANTGELFF. The variable domain in full, with the rest retrieved from reference TRBV7-3 and TRBJ2-2, is GAGVSQTPSNKVTEKGKYVELRCDPISGHTALYWYRQSLGQGPEFLIYFQGTGAADDSGLPNDRFFAVRPEGSVSTLKIQRTERGDSAVYLCASSSGLANTGELFFGEGSRLTVL.

This clonotype was found a few times. The V call is TRBV7-9, the J call TRBJ2-1, with D possibly being TRBD1 (5 bases). Looked up from germline, CDR1 is SEHNR and CDR2 is FQNEAQ (reference sequence). V lost 5 bases and J lost 10, with 6 bases in between. This CDR3 is built from 10 residues. As DNA, the CDR3 is TGTGCCAGCAGCCGGACAGAGCAGTTCTTC. Its protein product is CASSRTEQFF.

This clonotype was picked up a small number of times. The CDR3 protein is CASSLNGIMNTEAFF. The CDR3 DNA reads TGCGCCAGCAGCTTAAACGGGATTATGAACACTGAAGCTTTCTTT. The chain is built from TRBV5-1 and TRBJ1-1, with D unresolved. The CDR3 runs 15 residues. CDR1 is SGHRS, CDR2 YFSETQ, per germline. Trimming left V 2 bases short and J 0 bases short, with 11 bases between. Variable domain in full (rest from reference TRBV5-1 and TRBJ1-1): KAGVTQTPRYLIKTRGQQVTLSCSPISGHRSVSWYQQTPGQGLQFLFEYFSETQRNKGNFPGRFSGRQFSNSRSEMNVSTLELGDSALYLCASSLNGIMNTEAFFGQGTRLTVV.

This clonotype was picked up a small number of times. The gene calls are TRBV13 and TRBJ2-4; 8 nucleotides agree with TRBD2. After removal of 4 bases from V and 4 bases from J, the junction contained 3 bases not matched to a gene. The CDR3 extends over 14 amino acids. Germline assignment: CDR1 PRHDT and CDR2 FYEKMQ (reference sequence). The CDR3 sequence: CASSYTGGKNIQYF. CDR3 in DNA: TGTGCCAGCAGCTATACGGGGGGGAAAAACATTCAGTACTTC.

V and J are TRBV5-1 and TRBJ2-4; 9 nucleotides agree with TRBD2. Germline V gene sequence: CDR1 SGHRS, CDR2 YFSETQ. CDR3 size: 16 residues. Trimming at V came to 0 bases and at J to 6 bases, leaving 7 bases not matched to a gene. In DNA, the CDR3 is TGCGCCAGCAGCTTGGTGGCGGGAGGGACCATAAACATTCAGTACTTC. It codes for CASSLVAGGTINIQYF.

This clonotype was counted ten times or more. This chain uses TRBV19 with TRBJ2-3; perhaps TRBD2 as D (5 bases). The V gene's germline CDR1 is LNHDA and CDR2 SQIVND (reference sequence). This CDR3 has 14 residues. The V and J ends lost 5 bases and 5 bases respectively, with 14 bases between them. This CDR3 is CASSPRTGVDTQYF. CDR3 nucleotides: TGTGCCAGTAGTCCAAGGACTGGGGTAGATACGCAGTATTTT.

This clonotype turned up a few times. This rearrangement joins TRBV10-1 to TRBJ2-1; D possibly corresponds to TRBD2 (5 bases). Trimming removed 3 bases from V and 7 bases from J, with 22 bases in between. The CDR3 is 17 amino acids. The germline CDR1 and CDR2 sequences are WNHNN and SYGVQD (reference sequence). CDR3 DNA: TGCGCCAGCAGTGACCCATCGGGAAGGAATTTCGGAAATGAGCAGTTCTTC. Translated: CASSDPSGRNFGNEQFF.

This clonotype was found many times. CDR3 bases: TGCGCCAGCAGCCAAGCGGCCGTGGGGGGGTTTGAAGCTTTCTTT. Amino acid sequence: CASSQAAVGGFEAFF. V is TRBV4-3 and J is TRBJ1-1; D may be TRBD1 (5 bases). The germline V gene encodes CDR1 LGHNA and CDR2 YSLEER. The V end lost 1 base, the J end lost 7 bases, and 16 bases lay between the germline ends. The CDR3 contains 15 residues.

This clonotype was recorded many times. The rearrangement links TRBV12-3 or TRBV12-4 to TRBJ2-1; TRBD2 agrees at 8 bases. CDR3 length: 16 amino acids. The V gene end was trimmed by 5 bases and the J gene end by 7 bases; junction bases not matched to a gene: 13. CDR3 in DNA: TGTGCCAGCAGTCCCAGCACTAGCGGAAGAATAAATGAGCAGTTCTTC. Protein product: CASSPSTSGRINEQFF.